This T cell receptor beta chain was observed in a study of T cell responses to AZD1222 COVID-19 vaccine. Study results and caveats: Reportedly, nearly half the spike-specific TCRs target unmutated variant regions. Repertoires were collected only later (after the peak T cell response had occurred). The study identified only a handful of AZD1222 recipients as seropositive at baseline.

Repertoires were generated with immunoSEQ multiplex PCR, while TCRdb's copy carries only in-frame clones and drops some. Here the sample spans tens of thousands of clones, approximately 90% being singletons. On this clone: Its antigen is still unknown.

The CDR3 consists of 14 residues. From germline, CDR1 is MNHEY and CDR2 SVGAGI. With 5 bases clipped from V and 7 bases from J, the junction kept 8 bases outside the gene matches. Sequencing was performed on peripheral blood, taken on day 0 of MenACWY control vaccination. This receptor was obtained from an adult in good health. The chain carries TRBV6-5 and TRBJ2-7; 10 nucleotides line up with TRBD1. CDR3 in amino acids: CASSPGTGASEQYF. CDR3 DNA: TGTGCCAGCAGTCCCGGGACAGGGGCGTCTGAGCAGTACTTC.